This TCR beta chain was identified during a study of T cells in Graves' hyperthyroidism and ophthalmopathy. Study results and limitations: Most clonotypes expanded in the thyroid (above 0.001) were also present in blood. The model identified upcoming ophthalmopathy a median about 6.5 months ahead of onset.

This clonotype was picked up many times. The antigen is undetermined. Graves' hyperthyroidism qualified as stable when ophthalmopathy did not progress within 18 months. PBMCs stemmed from around 9.3 ml fresh peripheral blood. This CDR3 region has 16 residues. Germline values: CDR1 SEHNR, CDR2 FQNEAQ (reference sequence). V shed 4 bases and J 4 bases; nucleotides not matched to a gene: 6. RNA transcripts served as the template for amplifying TCR beta CDR3 regions. The primer set for the first-round RT-PCR of the TCR CDR3 was HTBI. TCRdb re-analysed the multiplex PCR reads in MiXCR, keeping a single row per CDR3 protein. The profile shows hundreds of thousands of distinct CDR3 sequences, 15% to 20% of them singletons.

The rearrangement joins TRBV7-9 to TRBJ2-5; 13 nucleotides match TRBD2. The clonotype originates from a woman aged 18-29 years with Graves' hyperthyroidism. Sequencing was carried out using blood. The CDR3 spells CASSSPLAGGGETQYF. CDR3 sequence (DNA): TGTGCCAGCAGCTCTCCACTAGCGGGGGGGGGAGAGACCCAGTACTTC.